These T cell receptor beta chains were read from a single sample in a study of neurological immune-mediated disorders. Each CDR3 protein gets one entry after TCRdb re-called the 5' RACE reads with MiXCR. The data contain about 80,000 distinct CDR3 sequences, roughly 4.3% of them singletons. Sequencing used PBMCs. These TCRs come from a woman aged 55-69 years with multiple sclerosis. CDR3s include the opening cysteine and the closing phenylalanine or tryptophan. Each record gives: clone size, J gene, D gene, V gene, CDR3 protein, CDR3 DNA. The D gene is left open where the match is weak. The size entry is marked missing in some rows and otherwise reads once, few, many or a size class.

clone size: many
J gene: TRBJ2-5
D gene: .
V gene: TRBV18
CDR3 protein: CASSPPTLETQYF
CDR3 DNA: TGTGCCAGCTCACCGCCAACCCTAGAGACCCAGTACTTC

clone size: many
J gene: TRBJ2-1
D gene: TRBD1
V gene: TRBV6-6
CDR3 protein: CASGRQGVYNEQFF
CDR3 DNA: TGTGCCAGCGGTCGACAGGGGGTCTACAATGAGCAGTTCTTC

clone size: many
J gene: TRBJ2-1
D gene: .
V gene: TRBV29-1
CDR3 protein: CSVESKASANEQFF
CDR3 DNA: TGCAGCGTTGAATCTAAGGCTAGCGCTAATGAGCAGTTCTTC

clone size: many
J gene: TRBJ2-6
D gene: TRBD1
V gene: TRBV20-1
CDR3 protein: CSGSQGVPGANVLTF
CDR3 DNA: TGCAGTGGTTCCCAGGGGGTGCCTGGGGCCAACGTCCTGACTTTC

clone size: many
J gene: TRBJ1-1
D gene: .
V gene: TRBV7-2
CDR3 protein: CASSPRRVGRAFF
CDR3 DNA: TGTGCCAGCAGTCCTCGCAGGGTCGGGAGGGCTTTCTTT

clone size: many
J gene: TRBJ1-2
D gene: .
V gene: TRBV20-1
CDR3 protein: CSALPGRGANYGYTF
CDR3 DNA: TGCAGTGCCCTTCCCGGTCGGGGGGCGAACTATGGCTACACCTTC

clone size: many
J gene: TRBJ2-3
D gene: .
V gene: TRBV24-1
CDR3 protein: CATSDPGSQGAAQYF
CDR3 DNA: TGTGCCACCAGTGACCCAGGATCCCAAGGGGCGGCGCAGTATTTT

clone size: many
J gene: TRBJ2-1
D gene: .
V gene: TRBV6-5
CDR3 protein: CASSSPGTSIYNEQFF
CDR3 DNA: TGTGCCAGCAGTTCTCCCGGGACTTCAATCTACAATGAGCAGTTCTTC

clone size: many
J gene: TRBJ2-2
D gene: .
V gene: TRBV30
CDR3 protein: CAWRTGSIAGELFF
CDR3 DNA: TGTGCCTGGAGAACAGGGAGTATCGCCGGGGAGCTGTTTTTT

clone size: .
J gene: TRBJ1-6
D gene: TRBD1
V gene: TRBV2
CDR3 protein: CASRGDRGENSPLHF
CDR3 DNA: TGTGCCAGCAGGGGGGACAGGGGAGAGAATTCACCCCTCCACTTT

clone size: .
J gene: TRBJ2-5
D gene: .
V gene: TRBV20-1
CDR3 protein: CSAPLSGVGETQYF
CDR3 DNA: TGCAGTGCACCGCTCTCCGGGGTTGGGGAGACCCAGTACTTC

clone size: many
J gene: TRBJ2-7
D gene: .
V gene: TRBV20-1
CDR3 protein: CSARRRTTGEQYF
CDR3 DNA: TGCAGTGCTAGGCGTCGAACTACCGGCGAGCAGTACTTC

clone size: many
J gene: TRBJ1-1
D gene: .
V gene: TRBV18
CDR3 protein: CASLPQGTNTEAFF
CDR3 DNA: TGTGCCAGCTTACCGCAGGGGACGAACACTGAAGCTTTCTTT

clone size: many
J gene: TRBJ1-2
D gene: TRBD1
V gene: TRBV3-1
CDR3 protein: CASSREDRPNYGYTF
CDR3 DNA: TGTGCCAGCAGCCGCGAGGACAGGCCTAACTATGGCTACACCTTC

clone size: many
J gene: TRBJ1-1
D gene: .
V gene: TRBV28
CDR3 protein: CASSLLMGEQDTEAFF
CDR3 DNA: TGTGCCAGCAGCCTTCTAATGGGGGAGCAGGACACTGAAGCTTTCTTT

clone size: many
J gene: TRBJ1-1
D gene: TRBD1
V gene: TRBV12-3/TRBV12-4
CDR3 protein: CAAHKRGRTEAFF
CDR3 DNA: TGTGCCGCCCATAAGAGGGGGCGAACTGAAGCTTTCTTT

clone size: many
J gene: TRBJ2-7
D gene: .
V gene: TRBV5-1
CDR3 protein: CASSLVPGFYEQYF
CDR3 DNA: TGCGCCAGCAGCTTGGTTCCGGGATTCTACGAGCAGTACTTC

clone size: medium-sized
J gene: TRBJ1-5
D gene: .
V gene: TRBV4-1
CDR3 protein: CASSQFRTASNQPQHF
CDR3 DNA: TGCGCCAGCAGCCAATTCCGAACGGCTAGCAATCAGCCCCAGCATTTT

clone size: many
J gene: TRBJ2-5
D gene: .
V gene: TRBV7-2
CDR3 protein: CASSPPPGTPYQETQYF
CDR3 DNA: TGTGCCAGCAGCCCCCCTCCCGGGACACCGTACCAAGAGACCCAGTACTTC

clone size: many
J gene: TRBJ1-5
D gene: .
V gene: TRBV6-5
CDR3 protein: CASSYSVDSNQPQHF
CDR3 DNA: TGTGCCAGCAGTTACAGCGTGGATAGCAATCAGCCCCAGCATTTT

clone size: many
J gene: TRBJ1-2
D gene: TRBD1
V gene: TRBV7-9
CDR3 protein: CASSSTTGLDGYTF
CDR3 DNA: TGTGCCAGCAGCTCCACGACAGGGCTCGATGGCTACACCTTC

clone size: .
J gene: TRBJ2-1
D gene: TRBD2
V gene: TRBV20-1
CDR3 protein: CSAVPGTSGRYNEQFF
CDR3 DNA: TGCAGTGCTGTACCCGGGACTAGCGGGAGATACAATGAGCAGTTCTTC

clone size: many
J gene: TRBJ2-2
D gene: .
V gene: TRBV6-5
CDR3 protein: CASKTERLNTGELFF
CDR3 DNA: TGTGCCAGCAAAACGGAGCGGTTGAACACCGGGGAGCTGTTTTTT

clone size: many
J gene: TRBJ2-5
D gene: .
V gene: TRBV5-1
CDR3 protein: CASSLVGGEHETQYF
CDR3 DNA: TGCGCCAGCAGCTTGGTTGGAGGGGAGCATGAGACCCAGTACTTC

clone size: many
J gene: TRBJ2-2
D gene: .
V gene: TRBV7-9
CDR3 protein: CASNIGELFF
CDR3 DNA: TGTGCCAGCAATATCGGGGAGCTGTTTTTT

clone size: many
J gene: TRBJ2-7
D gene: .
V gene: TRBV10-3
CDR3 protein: CAISEEFVRYEQYF
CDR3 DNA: TGTGCCATCAGTGAGGAATTTGTACGCTACGAGCAGTACTTC

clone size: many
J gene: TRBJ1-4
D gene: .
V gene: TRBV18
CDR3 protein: CASSPNVPGATNEKLFF
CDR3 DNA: TGTGCCAGCTCACCAAATGTCCCAGGGGCAACTAATGAAAAACTGTTTTTT

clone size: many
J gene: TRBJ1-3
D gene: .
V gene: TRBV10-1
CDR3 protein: CASSETGTGNTIYF
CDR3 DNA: TGCGCCAGCAGCGAAACAGGGACTGGAAACACCATATATTTT

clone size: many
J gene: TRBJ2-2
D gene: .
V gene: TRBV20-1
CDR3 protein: CSAPGPSTNTGELFF
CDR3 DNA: TGCAGTGCTCCGGGCCCATCTACGAACACCGGGGAGCTGTTTTTT

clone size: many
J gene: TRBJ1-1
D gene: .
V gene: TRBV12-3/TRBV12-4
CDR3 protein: CASSLMEGPLNTEAFF
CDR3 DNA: TGTGCCAGCAGTTTAATGGAGGGGCCGTTGAACACTGAAGCTTTCTTT

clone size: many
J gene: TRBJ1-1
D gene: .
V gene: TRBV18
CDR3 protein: CASSPSRGRDTEAFF
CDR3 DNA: TGTGCCAGCTCACCTTCCAGGGGCAGGGACACTGAAGCTTTCTTT

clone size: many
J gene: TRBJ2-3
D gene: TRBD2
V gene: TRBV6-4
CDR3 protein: CASSDLPGGRTDTQYF
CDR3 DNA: TGTGCCAGCAGTGACCTCCCGGGGGGACGCACAGATACGCAGTATTTT

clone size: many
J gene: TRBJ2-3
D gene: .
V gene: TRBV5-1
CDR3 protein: CASSRDSTSTDTQYF
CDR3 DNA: TGCGCCAGCAGCCGGGACTCCACTTCCACAGATACGCAGTATTTT

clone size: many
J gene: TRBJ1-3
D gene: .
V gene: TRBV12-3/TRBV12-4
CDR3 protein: CASSLVAGVNTIYF
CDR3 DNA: TGTGCCAGCAGTTTAGTCGCAGGGGTGAACACCATATATTTT

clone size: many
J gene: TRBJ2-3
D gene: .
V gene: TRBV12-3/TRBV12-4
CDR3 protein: CASSLGGGPDTQYF
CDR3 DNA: TGTGCCAGCAGCTTGGGGGGGGGGCCAGATACGCAGTATTTT

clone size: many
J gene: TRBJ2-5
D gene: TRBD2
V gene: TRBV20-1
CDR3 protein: CSAQSLTSGGQETQYF
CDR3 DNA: TGCAGTGCTCAGAGCTTAACTAGCGGGGGGCAAGAGACCCAGTACTTC

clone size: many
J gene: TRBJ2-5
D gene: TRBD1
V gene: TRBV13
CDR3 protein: CASSSGQWQETQYF
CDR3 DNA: TGTGCCAGCAGCTCGGGACAGTGGCAAGAGACCCAGTACTTC

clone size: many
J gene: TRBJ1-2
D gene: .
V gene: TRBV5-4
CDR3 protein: CASSLYSGEIGYTF
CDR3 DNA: TGTGCCAGCAGCTTGTATTCAGGGGAAATTGGCTACACCTTC

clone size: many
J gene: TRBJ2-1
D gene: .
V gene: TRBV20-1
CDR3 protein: CSARAPDSYTPNEQFF
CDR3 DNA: TGCAGTGCTAGAGCTCCGGACAGCTATACTCCCAATGAGCAGTTCTTC

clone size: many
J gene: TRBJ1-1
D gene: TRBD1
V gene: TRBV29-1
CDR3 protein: CSVGGQGNTEAFF
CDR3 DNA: TGCAGCGTTGGGGGACAGGGGAACACTGAAGCTTTCTTT

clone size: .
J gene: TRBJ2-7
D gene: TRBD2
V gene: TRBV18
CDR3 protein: CASSFSGLAGDYEQYF
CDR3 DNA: TGTGCCAGCTCATTCTCGGGACTAGCGGGAGACTACGAGCAGTACTTC

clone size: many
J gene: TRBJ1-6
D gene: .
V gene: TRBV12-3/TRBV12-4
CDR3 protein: CASSLGHSDNSPLHF
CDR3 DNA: TGTGCCAGCAGTTTAGGACATTCAGATAATTCACCCCTCCACTTT

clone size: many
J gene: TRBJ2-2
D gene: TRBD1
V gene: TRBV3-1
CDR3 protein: CASSQGTGGFGELFF
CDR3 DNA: TGTGCCAGCAGCCAAGGAACAGGGGGCTTCGGGGAGCTGTTTTTT

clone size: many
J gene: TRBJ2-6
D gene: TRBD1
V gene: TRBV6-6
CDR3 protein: CAIKPGDRGLGANVLTF
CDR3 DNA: TGTGCCATCAAGCCAGGGGACAGGGGGCTTGGGGCCAACGTCCTGACTTTC

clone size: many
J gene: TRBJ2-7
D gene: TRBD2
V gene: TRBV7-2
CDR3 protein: CASSLASAGGAYEQYF
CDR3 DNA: TGTGCCAGCAGCTTAGCGTCGGCGGGGGGTGCCTACGAGCAGTACTTC

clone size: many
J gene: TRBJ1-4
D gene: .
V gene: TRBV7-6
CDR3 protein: CASSLRQANEKLFF
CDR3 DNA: TGTGCCAGCAGCTTACGGCAGGCAAATGAAAAACTGTTTTTT

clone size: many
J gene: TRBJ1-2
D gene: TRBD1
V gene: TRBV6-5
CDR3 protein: CASSYSTGGQAYGYTF
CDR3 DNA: TGTGCCAGCAGTTACTCGACAGGGGGTCAGGCCTATGGCTACACCTTC